Sequencing of this T cell receptor (beta chain) was carried out in a study of siplizumab effects on memory and regulatory T cells (dated by TCRdb to about 2019). For the study in its entirety: The study looked at the effect of siplizumab, an anti-CD2 antibody, on alloreactive T-cell subsets in allogeneic mixed lymphocyte reactions made from human PBMCs. Results and caveats for the whole study, not just this receptor: No functional confirmation was obtained for the suppressive function of proliferating Tregs from siplizumab cultures. Unstimulated naive T cells appeared more diverse than memory T cells, and naive cells seemed to contribute substantially to the alloresponse. Roughly 80-97% of proliferating CD4+ or CD8+ clones could not be assigned a naive or memory phenotype. Sequences below about 10^-5 frequency were poorly captured, so only a minor fraction of alloreactive clones could be mapped to unstimulated subsets. Among mappable alloreactive CD4+ clones, the Treg-derived fraction averaged approximately 69% with siplizumab versus roughly 29% in control reactions. The cumulative frequency of alloreactive sequences traceable to unstimulated CD4+ memory T cells was significantly reduced by siplizumab.

Library method: the immunoSEQ multiplex PCR assay. Each sample had 85,000 to 100,000 TCR templates assayed by the deep sequencing platform. Genomic DNA extracted from sorted T cells was used for TCRbeta CDR3 sequencing. Per the authors' processing: Clonal analysis of TCRbeta CDR3 data was done in the R programming language. Alloreactive CD4+ and CD8+ clones were defined by comparing unstimulated samples with post-reaction CFSE-low samples. Alloreactive CD4+ clones were assigned to regulatory or non-regulatory origin by matching sequences to sorted unstimulated Treg and non-Treg repertoires. The clones in this table, taken by TCRdb from immuneACCESS, are in-frame only. Not every clone is retained; where verified, under half of the shortfall comes from an unresolved V gene, and the cause of the rest is unknown. That table furnishes V, J and clone size, whereas the DNA furnished D and trimming. Across this sample there are approximately 84,000 clones, with just under 95% seen only once. The ten largest make up about 18% of the sample.

Comment on this clone: This clone's antigen is unknown. Within one base of it there is no much larger clone, and no base qualities were kept.

The CDR3 has 14 amino acids, counting the end cysteine and phenylalanine. Only CDR3 DNA remains: 42 bases, in frame from the first base. V is clipped by 4 bases and J by 4 bases, and the sequence between their germline boundaries is 13 bases long. The CDR1 and CDR2 encoded by the germline V gene (reference sequence) are LNHDA and SQIVND. Sorted unstimulated T cells and proliferating T cells recovered from mixed lymphocyte reactions were subjected to TCRbeta CDR3 sequencing. Fresh whole blood from nine to ten HLA-typed healthy donors was used as the source from which PBMCs were isolated. The receptor was derived from a human donor in good health. Input material: CD8+ T cells sorted from blood. The sequence joins TRBV19 to TRBJ1-1, with TRBD1 perhaps the D gene, on 5 matching bases. CDR3 region: CASSTGAGGTEAFF. The DNA sequence is TGTGCCAGTAGTACCGGTGCTGGGGGCACTGAAGCTTTCTTT.